This record looks at one T cell receptor beta chain sequence and its context. Germline CDR1 MGHRA, CDR2 YSYEKL. J was trimmed by 2 bases and V by 3 bases; bases with no gene match: 3. This CDR3 region has 15 residues. A second PCR of about 7 to 11 cycles used a sample-barcoded 5' primer and a J-beta primer mix. TCRdb called the 5' RACE reads again in MiXCR, with one record for every CDR3 protein. The table shows 650,000 to 800,000 distinct CDR3 sequences, with more than 40% occurring only once. The data derive from a study of blood T cells in healthy people across ages. The genes are TRBV4-1 and TRBJ2-7; TRBD1 agrees at 11 bases. This TCR derives from a man aged 55 to 70 in good health. Input material: blood. CDR3 in DNA: TGCGCCAGCAGCCAGATGGGACAGGGGGCCTACGAGCAGTACTTC. Its translation: CASSQMGQGAYEQYF.